This passage covers 26 T cell receptor beta chains from one sample sequenced in a study of blood T cell repertoires in COVID-19 (TCRdb year 2020). Library preparation was by the immunoSEQ multiplex PCR assay. TCRdb holds this immuneACCESS table with in-frame rearrangements only. Some clones are missing; in checked studies, unresolved V genes explain under half, and the rest has no known cause. The sample yields approximately 400,000 clones; about 87% were counted once. The ten largest account for 1% to 1.5% of the sample. Sequencing input: PBMCs or T cells enriched from blood (not recorded which). These TCRs come from a man aged 25-40 years who had recovered from COVID-19.

J is TRBJ1-6 and V is TRBV19; 7 nucleotides match TRBD1. Germline CDR1 is LNHDA and CDR2 is SQIVND (reference sequence). The CDR3 loop spans 15 amino acids. Trimming took 3 bases from V and 5 from J; bases not matched to a gene: 4. CDR3 DNA sequence: TGTGCCAGTAGTATGGGGGACAGAGATAATTCACCCCTCCACTTT. It translates to CASSMGDRDNSPLHF.

V is TRBV7-2 and J is TRBJ2-5; TRBD2 agrees at 11 bases. CDR3 length equals 15 residues. Unmatched junction bases numbered 7, after V lost 6 bases and J lost 4 bases. Per germline, CDR1 SGHTA and CDR2 FQGNSA. The CDR3 DNA reads TGTGCCAGCAGAACTACTAGCGGGGGTACAGAGACCCAGTACTTC. Protein sequence: CASRTTSGGTETQYF.

The gene calls are TRBV27 and TRBJ1-5; D is unclear. The CDR3 extends over 15 amino acids. V was clipped by 4 bases and J by 4 bases, with 14 bases between them. Germline loops: CDR1 MNHEY, CDR2 SMNVEV (reference sequence). CDR3 in DNA: TGTGCCAGCAGTTGGGTTGGAGGGTCGAATCAGCCCCAGCATTTT. This encodes CASSWVGGSNQPQHF.

The chain employs TRBV18 and TRBJ2-3; D is uncertain. Germline assignment: CDR1 KGHSH and CDR2 LQKENI. The CDR3 extends over 12 amino acids. Trimming stripped 4 bases from V and 3 bases from J, with 5 bases between. CDR3 sequence: CASSQETDTQYF. The CDR3 DNA reads as TGTGCCAGCTCACAAGAGACAGATACGCAGTATTTT.

This chain uses TRBV3-1 (or the pseudogene TRBV3-2) with TRBJ2-5; 11 nucleotides match TRBD2. Unmatched junction bases numbered 5, after V lost 4 bases and J lost 4 bases. This CDR3 has 15 amino acids. Germline CDR1 reads LGHDT; CDR2 reads YNNKEL (reference sequence). In nucleotides, the CDR3 is TGTGCCAGCAGCCCTAGCGGGGGGTGGGGAGAGACCCAGTACTTC. It yields the protein CASSPSGGWGETQYF.

The chain combines TRBV7-2 with TRBJ2-5; a possible D gene is TRBD1 (6 bases). Trimming removed 4 bases at V and 1 base at J, with 16 bases between. This CDR3 has 16 residues. The germline gives CDR1 SGHTA, CDR2 FQGNSA. DNA for the CDR3: TGTGCCAGCAGCTGGTCCCACAGGGAGCGCCAAGAGACCCAGTACTTC. It encodes CASSWSHRERQETQYF.

The chain uses TRBV19 and TRBJ1-1; TRBD1 is a possible D gene (6 bases). The V end lost 1 base, the J end lost 6 bases, and 18 bases lay between the germline ends. CDR3 length equals 16 residues. Germline V lookup: CDR1 LNHDA, CDR2 SQIVND (reference sequence). The CDR3 DNA is TGTGCCAGTAGTATAGTTTGGGGGCGCGTAAGGGCTGAAGCTTTCTTT. Its translation: CASSIVWGRVRAEAFF.

CDR3 sequence (DNA): TGTGCCAGCAGTGACACACCCTATGGCTACACCTTC. Its translation: CASSDTPYGYTF. V gene TRBV6-1 combines with J gene TRBJ1-2; D not certain. V was pared by 3 bases and J by 4 bases, with 6 bases between. The germline V gene encodes CDR1 MNHNS and CDR2 SASEGT. The CDR3 contains 12 residues.

This chain connects TRBV20-1 to TRBJ1-5; D uncertain. Per the germline V gene, CDR1 is DFQATT and CDR2 is SNEGSKA (reference sequence). V shed 3 bases and J shed 0 bases, with 18 bases lying between them. CDR3 length: 17 amino acids. The CDR3, as DNA: TGCAGTGCTAGTAAGGCGCCGTGGGCAAATAGCAATCAGCCCCAGCATTTT. Its translation is CSASKAPWANSNQPQHF.

The chain couples TRBV11-2 to TRBJ2-2; D remains unclear. Germline V gives CDR1 SGHAT, CDR2 FQNNGV. The V and J ends lost 0 bases and 5 bases respectively, with 7 bases between them. The CDR3 has 14 amino acids. The CDR3 nucleotides are TGTGCCAGCAGCTTAGATCTACCTACCGGGGAGCTGTTTTTT. Translated: CASSLDLPTGELFF.

The CDR3: CASSTGGPTVWDEQFF. The CDR3 DNA reads TGTGCCAGCAGCACCGGGGGGCCGACTGTATGGGATGAGCAGTTCTTC. The chain has TRBV7-8 and TRBJ2-1; a weak D match, TRBD2 (7 bases). The CDR3 is 16 amino acids. The V end was cut by 5 bases, the J end by 8 bases, with 22 bases between. Looked up from germline, CDR1 is SGHVS and CDR2 is FQNEAQ.

This clone was counted between two and nine times. The V gene is TRBV7-2, the J gene TRBJ1-5; 10 positions match TRBD1. The length of the CDR3 is 15 residues. J gave up 5 bases and V 5 bases, and 6 bases lay outside the gene matches. CDR1 is SGHTA, CDR2 FQGNSA, per germline. The CDR3 DNA sequence: TGTGCCAGCAGCGGGGACAGGGGCTCCTATCAGCCCCAGCATTTT. It codes for CASSGDRGSYQPQHF. Filled out from reference TRBV7-2 and TRBJ1-5, the complete variable domain reads GAGVSQSPSNKVTEKGKDVELRCDPISGHTALYWYRQSLGQGLEFLIYFQGNSAPDKSGLPSDRFSAERTGGSVSTLTIQRTQQEDSAVYLCASSGDRGSYQPQHFGDGTRLSIL.

The chain couples TRBV2 to TRBJ2-1; 9 nucleotides match TRBD2. Trimming took 7 bases from V and 12 from J; bases not matched to a gene: 16. The CDR3 is 15 residues long. CDR1 and CDR2 from the germline V gene are SNHLY and FYNNEI. The CDR3 protein is CASNLGLAQQGVQFF. In nucleotides, the CDR3 is TGTGCCAGCAATCTCGGACTAGCGCAACAAGGGGTGCAGTTCTTC.

This chain joins TRBV29-1 and TRBJ1-1, with 7 bases fitting TRBD1. Germline CDR1 is SQVTM and CDR2 is ANQGSEA. V shed 6 bases and J 0 bases; nucleotides not matched to a gene: 10. The CDR3 has 15 amino acids. The CDR3 loop is CSVFHRGELNTEAFF. The CDR3 bases are TGCAGCGTCTTTCACAGGGGAGAATTGAACACTGAAGCTTTCTTT. Filled out from reference TRBV29-1 and TRBJ1-1, the complete variable domain reads SAVISQKPSRDICQRGTSLTIQCQVDSQVTMMFWYRQQPGQSLTLIATANQGSEATYESGFVIDKFPISRPNLTFSTLTVSNMSPEDSSIYLCSVFHRGELNTEAFFGQGTRLTVV.

The rearrangement uses TRBV2 and TRBJ1-1; 7 nucleotides line up with TRBD1. Germline CDR1 SNHLY, CDR2 FYNNEI. The CDR3 has 13 residues. With V trimmed by 3 bases and J by 4 bases, 2 bases remained unmatched. CDR3 DNA sequence: TGTGCCAGCAGTGACAGGGGGGCCACTGAAGCTTTCTTT. It encodes CASSDRGATEAFF.

V and J are TRBV15 and TRBJ1-1; 9 positions match TRBD1. V lost 3 bases to trimming and J lost 4 bases; unmatched junction nucleotides: 0. Looked up from germline, CDR1 is LNHNV and CDR2 is YYDKDF (reference sequence). This CDR3 contains 13 residues. DNA of the CDR3: TGTGCCACCAGCAGGACAGGGGGCACTGAAGCTTTCTTT. Its protein product is CATSRTGGTEAFF.

The V gene is TRBV7-6, the J gene TRBJ2-5, with TRBD2 identical over 15 bases. This CDR3 comprises 17 residues. Germline CDR1 is SGHVS and CDR2 is FNYEAQ. The V and J ends lost 1 base and 4 bases, in that order; junction bases with no gene match: 4. The CDR3 nucleotides are TGTGCCAGCAGCTTAGGGACTAGCGGGGGGGGTTCAGAGACCCAGTACTTC. It specifies CASSLGTSGGGSETQYF.

The chain carries TRBV4-1 and TRBJ1-1; D ambiguous. The germline V gene encodes CDR1 MGHRA and CDR2 YSYEKL. The germline V and J ends were trimmed by 0 bases and 0 bases, with 8 bases remaining between them. The CDR3 is made up of 15 amino acids. CDR3 DNA sequence: TGCGCCAGCAGCCAAGATCTGGGAGTGAACACTGAAGCTTTCTTT. Its protein is CASSQDLGVNTEAFF.

The chain recombines TRBV12-3 or TRBV12-4 with TRBJ1-1, with a tentative D call TRBD1 (5 bases). Deletions cut 5 bases from V and 11 bases from J, with 15 bases between. The CDR3 has 12 residues. This CDR3 is CASSTGALWAFF. CDR3 sequence (DNA): TGTGCCAGCAGTACAGGTGCCCTTTGGGCTTTCTTT.

V usage is TRBV7-2 and J usage is TRBJ2-7, with D uncertain. Trimming stripped 5 bases from V and 5 bases from J, with 25 bases between. This CDR3 is 17 amino acids long. The germline V gene encodes CDR1 SGHTA and CDR2 FQGNSA. This chain's CDR3 is CASSRNLYSPTFDEQYF. Here the CDR3 DNA reads TGTGCCAGCAGCAGAAATCTATACAGCCCAACGTTCGACGAGCAGTACTTC.

This sequence joins TRBV6-1 and TRBJ1-2; 7 nucleotides line up with TRBD1. CDR1 and CDR2 (germline): MNHNS, SASEGT. This CDR3 spans 15 amino acids. The ends lost 1 base at V and 8 bases at J; junction bases unmatched: 10. CDR3 bases: TGTGCCAGCAGTGAAGTTGAAGGGGGCCTCCGAGGCTACACCTTC. This sequence encodes CASSEVEGGLRGYTF.

This chain connects TRBV10-1 to TRBJ1-3; no firm D call. CDR1 is WNHNN, CDR2 SYGVQD, per germline (reference sequence). The CDR3 covers 15 residues. V was pared by 6 bases and J by 0 bases, with 12 bases between. CDR3 amino acids: CASSVTEDSGNTIYF. The CDR3 bases are TGCGCCAGCAGCGTAACAGAAGACTCTGGAAACACCATATATTTT.

The V call is TRBV2, the J call TRBJ2-5; 12 nucleotides line up with TRBD2. Germline values: CDR1 SNHLY, CDR2 FYNNEI. This CDR3 has 15 residues. With 6 bases clipped from V and 5 bases from J, the junction kept 7 bases outside the gene matches. The CDR3 nucleotides read TGTGCCAGCAGCCCTAGCGGGGGGGCCGGTGAGACCCAGTACTTC. Amino acid sequence: CASSPSGGAGETQYF. The full variable domain, in which reference TRBV2 and TRBJ2-5 provide the parts outside the CDR3, is EPEVTQTPSHQVTQMGQEVILRCVPISNHLYFYWYRQILGQKVEFLVSFYNNEISEKSEIFDDQFSVERPDGSNFTLKIRSTKLEDSAMYFCASSPSGGAGETQYFGPGTRLLVL.

The gene calls are TRBV30 and TRBJ1-1; 7 bases fit TRBD1. The CDR3 has 13 residues. Germline V gene data show CDR1 as GTSNPN and CDR2 as SVGIG (reference sequence). The V gene end was trimmed by 0 bases and the J gene end by 11 bases; junction bases not matched to a gene: 9. For the CDR3, the DNA is TGTGCCTGGAGTGTACAGGGGAAGGTCGGGGCTTTCTTT. Protein product: CAWSVQGKVGAFF.

The chain couples TRBV19 to TRBJ2-7; TRBD1 might be the D (7 bases). The CDR3 is made up of 16 amino acids. V lost 5 bases and J lost 5, with 22 bases in between. Germline V gives CDR1 LNHDA, CDR2 SQIVND (reference sequence). CDR3 sequence: CASSVGQGGGLHEQYF. The CDR3 region has the DNA TGTGCCAGTAGTGTAGGTCAGGGGGGAGGCCTGCACGAGCAGTACTTC.

This clone has more than one count but fewer than ten. V usage is TRBV7-3 and J usage is TRBJ2-3, with D tentatively TRBD2 (6 bases). The germline gives CDR1 SGHTA, CDR2 FQGTGA. V was pared by 2 bases and J by 11 bases, with 14 bases between. The CDR3 covers 13 residues. The CDR3 sequence is CASSLSASALQYF. The CDR3 DNA sequence: TGTGCCAGCAGCTTATCGGCTAGCGCCTTGCAGTATTTT.